The 17 T cell receptor beta chains presented below share a single source sample, sequenced in a study of PD-L1 blockade in urothelial cancer (dated by TCRdb to the late 2010s). The sample's time point label, decoded: peripheral blood 6 weeks after treatment start. Receptors were amplified or captured by the immunoSEQ multiplex PCR assay. What TCRdb holds here is the immuneACCESS table cut down to in-frame rearrangements. Part of the clones is not present; checked against another copy, under half of the missing clones reflect an unresolved V gene, and the others are unexplained. The sample has fewer than 90,000 clones on record, approximately 89% of them singletons. Jointly, the top ten make up more than 0.85% of the sample. Here the sequenced sample was PBMCs, taken around atezolizumab (anti-PD-L1) treatment. These receptors were collected from a woman older than 75 with urothelial cancer.

The chain is built from TRBV7-8 and TRBJ2-1, with 8 bases identical to TRBD2. CDR3 length: 18 residues. The V and J ends lost 5 bases and 0 bases, in that order; junction bases with no gene match: 12. CDR1 is SGHVS and CDR2 is FQNEAQ in the germline V gene. The CDR3 loop is CASSQGASGSISYNEQFF. DNA for the CDR3: TGTGCCAGCAGCCAGGGCGCTAGCGGGTCGATCTCCTACAATGAGCAGTTCTTC.

This chain uses TRBV7-2 with TRBJ2-2; 7 bases line up with TRBD2. The CDR3 length is 14 residues. V was clipped by 4 bases and J by 6 bases; unmatched bases: 5. CDR1 SGHTA and CDR2 FQGNSA come from the germline V gene. CDR3 DNA: TGTGCCAGCAGCTCCGGACTAGTGTCCGGGGAGCTGTTTTTT. Translated: CASSSGLVSGELFF.

The chain is built from TRBV28 and TRBJ2-7, with TRBD1 matching 10 bases. This CDR3 spans 14 amino acids. Germline V CDR1 and CDR2: MDHEN, SYDVKM. Trimming at V came to 4 bases and at J to 7 bases, leaving 7 bases not matched to a gene. CDR3 in amino acids: CASSSRQGAGEQYF. Written as DNA, the CDR3 is TGTGCCAGCAGTTCTCGACAGGGGGCGGGGGAGCAGTACTTC.

The rearrangement joins TRBV27 to TRBJ2-1, with 9 bases matching TRBD2. Germline loops: CDR1 MNHEY, CDR2 SMNVEV (reference sequence). The CDR3 length is 17 residues. V lost 4 bases and J lost 4; bases outside the gene matches: 11. The CDR3 bases are TGTGCCAGCAGTTACGGTCGGGCTAGCGGGGATTACAATGAGCAGTTCTTC. Translation: CASSYGRASGDYNEQFF.

This clone was recorded only once. V usage is TRBV6-1 and J usage is TRBJ2-2, with TRBD2 matching over 9 bases. CDR3 length: 18 residues. Per germline, CDR1 MNHNS and CDR2 SASEGT. Losses at the gene ends were 2 bases for V and 0 bases for J; bases not matched to a gene: 7. CDR3 nucleotide sequence: TGTGCCAGCAGTGAATTGGGTAGCGGGAGACCGAACACCGGGGAGCTGTTTTTT. Protein: CASSELGSGRPNTGELFF.

The CDR3 region is CASSSGTGVEKLFF. The DNA of the CDR3 is TGTGCCAGCAGTTCCGGGACAGGGGTTGAAAAACTGTTTTTT. This rearrangement joins TRBV27 to TRBJ1-4; 10 nucleotides agree with TRBD1. The CDR3 runs 14 residues. Germline CDR1 is MNHEY and CDR2 is SMNVEV (reference sequence). V trimming: 4 bases; J trimming: 7 bases; junction bases outside the gene matches: 3.

The J gene is TRBJ1-1, the V gene TRBV19; no clear D gene. The V gene lost 3 bases and the J gene lost 1 base, with 9 bases spanning the gap. CDR3 size: 14 residues. Germline CDR1 reads LNHDA; CDR2 reads SQIVND (reference sequence). The CDR3 is CASSIPTTNTEAFF. The CDR3 bases are TGTGCCAGTAGTATTCCGACAACGAACACTGAAGCTTTCTTT.

J is TRBJ1-5 and V is TRBV7-2, with 9 nucleotides matching TRBD1. The V and J ends lost 5 bases and 3 bases, in that order; junction bases with no gene match: 5. CDR1 and CDR2 from the germline V gene are SGHTA and FQGNSA. CDR3 length: 15 amino acids. The CDR3 sequence: CASSRDRANNQPQHF. In DNA, the CDR3 is TGTGCCAGCAGCCGGGACAGGGCAAACAATCAGCCCCAGCATTTT.

The rearrangement uses TRBV5-1 and TRBJ2-5; 8 bases match TRBD2. The V gene's germline CDR1 is SGHRS and CDR2 YFSETQ. The junction had 6 bases not matched to a gene; V was cut back by 0 bases and J by 5 bases. This CDR3 is built from 15 residues. The CDR3 sequence is CASSLEGLALETQYF. As DNA, the CDR3 is TGCGCCAGCAGCTTGGAAGGACTAGCCTTGGAGACCCAGTACTTC.

The chain employs TRBV30 and TRBJ2-1; weak D call: TRBD2 (6 bases). Trimming took 0 bases from V and 7 from J, leaving 19 bases between them. Germline V gene lookup returns CDR1 GTSNPN and CDR2 SVGIG (reference sequence). This CDR3 spans 16 amino acids. The CDR3 sequence is CAWSVVGAPAGNEQFF. The CDR3 DNA is TGTGCCTGGAGTGTTGTAGGGGCCCCTGCGGGAAATGAGCAGTTCTTC.

This clone was recorded a few times. V is TRBV19 and J is TRBJ2-3; no definite D call. This CDR3 contains 16 residues. Trimming took off 1 base at V and 5 bases at J, with 16 bases between the two ends. Germline values: CDR1 LNHDA, CDR2 SQIVND (reference sequence). For the CDR3, the DNA is TGTGCCAGTAGTATAGGCCCACTCCCTCCTAAAGATACGCAGTATTTT. Residues: CASSIGPLPPKDTQYF.

This rearrangement joins TRBV20-1 to TRBJ2-5; D unresolved. Trimming left V 3 bases short and J 5 bases short, with 7 bases between. The CDR3 is 11 amino acids. CDR1 and CDR2 (germline): DFQATT, SNEGSKA (reference sequence). CDR3 loop: CSARRSETQYF. CDR3 bases: TGCAGTGCTAGGAGGTCGGAGACCCAGTACTTC.

The chain uses TRBV5-1 and TRBJ1-4; no reliable D call. The CDR3 loop spans 15 amino acids. V was shortened by 7 bases and J by 4 bases, with 17 bases between the two germline ends. Germline V CDR1 and CDR2: SGHRS, YFSETQ. The CDR3 DNA reads TGCGCCAGCGGACCCGGGGTGGGGAGTAATGAAAAACTGTTTTTT. It specifies CASGPGVGSNEKLFF.

The V and J genes are TRBV19 and TRBJ1-4; TRBD1 aligns across 11 bases. Per germline, CDR1 LNHDA and CDR2 SQIVND (reference sequence). This CDR3 has 15 residues. V trimming: 6 bases; J trimming: 5 bases; junction bases outside the gene matches: 5. CDR3 protein: CASRDRGRGNEKLFF. The DNA for the CDR3 is TGTGCCAGTAGGGACAGGGGGCGAGGGAATGAAAAACTGTTTTTT.

This clone was recorded only once. The genes are TRBV6-6 and TRBJ1-2, with D unclear. The CDR3 totals 15 residues. The V end lost 4 bases, the J end lost 5 bases, and 17 bases lay between the germline ends. Per germline, CDR1 MNHNY and CDR2 SVGAGI (reference sequence). In DNA form, the CDR3 reads TGTGCCAGCAGTTCCGGAGGAAGAGCGGTTTATGGCTACACCTTC. Its translation: CASSSGGRAVYGYTF.

This chain links TRBV10-2 with TRBJ2-7; 10 nucleotides line up with TRBD2. From germline, CDR1 is WSHSY and CDR2 SAAADI. With V trimmed by 8 bases and J by 6 bases, 4 bases remained unmatched. The CDR3 length is 12 residues. The CDR3 sequence: CASAVAGGEQYF. CDR3 coding DNA: TGCGCCAGCGCGGTAGCGGGAGGCGAGCAGTACTTC.

This chain joins TRBV7-9 and TRBJ1-1, with 8 bases that match TRBD1. The V and J ends lost 2 bases and 1 base, in that order; junction bases with no gene match: 3. This CDR3 is built from 15 residues. Per the germline V gene, CDR1 is SEHNR and CDR2 is FQNEAQ (reference sequence). For the CDR3, the DNA is TGTGCCAGCAGCTTACAGACAGGGGAGAACACTGAAGCTTTCTTT. It encodes CASSLQTGENTEAFF.